The 21 T cell receptor beta chains in this list originate from one sample, sequenced in a study of blood T cell repertoires in COVID-19. Profiled with immunoSEQ multiplex PCR; TCRdb holds only in-frame clones, not every one. The table lists roughly 190,000 clones, around 83% of them singletons. Material for sequencing was peripheral blood. Receptors were obtained from a woman aged 60-75 years with acute or convalescent COVID-19.

The chain couples TRBV24-1 to TRBJ2-1; 13 nucleotides align to TRBD2. Germline-derived CDR1 and CDR2 are KGHDR and SFDVKD. The V and J ends lost 6 bases and 5 bases, in that order; junction bases with no gene match: 6. The CDR3 is made up of 16 amino acids. The CDR3 region is CATSRGGLAGDNEQFF. CDR3 sequence (DNA): TGTGCCACCAGTAGGGGAGGACTAGCGGGAGACAATGAGCAGTTCTTC.

The chain couples TRBV5-6 to TRBJ1-6; D is unresolved. Trimming took 2 bases from V and 11 from J, leaving 14 bases between them. The CDR3 has 14 amino acids. Germline values: CDR1 SGHDT, CDR2 YYEEEE. Here the CDR3 reads CASSFTRRDTPLHF. The CDR3 DNA reads as TGTGCCAGCAGCTTTACTCGGCGGGATACACCCCTCCACTTT.

The chain recombines TRBV7-2 with TRBJ2-1, with 9 positions matching TRBD2. V lost 1 base to trimming and J lost 5 bases; unmatched junction nucleotides: 6. The CDR3 contains 16 residues. Germline V gene data show CDR1 as SGHTA and CDR2 as FQGNSA. CDR3 in DNA: TGTGCCAGCAGCTTAGGCCTAGCGGGATGGGACAATGAGCAGTTCTTC. Translated: CASSLGLAGWDNEQFF.

This chain uses TRBV19 with TRBJ1-2; 7 nucleotides agree with TRBD1. V lost 4 bases to trimming and J lost 0 bases; unmatched junction nucleotides: 8. The CDR3 totals 16 residues. Germline lookup yields CDR1 LNHDA and CDR2 SQIVND (reference sequence). This CDR3 is CASSTTKGAPNYGYTF. Written as DNA, the CDR3 is TGTGCCAGTAGTACCACAAAGGGGGCGCCTAACTATGGCTACACCTTC.

Here the CDR3 reads CASRTGTRSTDTQYF. In DNA form, the CDR3 reads TGTGCCAGCAGAACCGGGACTAGAAGCACAGATACGCAGTATTTT. V and J are TRBV5-4 and TRBJ2-3; TRBD2 matches 8 bases. The V and J ends lost 5 bases and 0 bases, in that order; junction bases with no gene match: 5. The CDR3 extends over 15 amino acids. Germline V CDR1 and CDR2: SGHNT, YYREEE (reference sequence).

The V and J genes are TRBV10-3 and TRBJ2-1; TRBD2 aligns across 14 bases. The CDR3 spans 15 residues. After removal of 5 bases from V and 7 bases from J, the junction contained 4 bases not matched to a gene. The germline V gene encodes CDR1 ENHRY and CDR2 SYGVKD. The DNA for the CDR3 is TGTGCCATCAGTCCGGGACTAGCGGGAGAGAATGAGCAGTTCTTC. Amino acid sequence: CAISPGLAGENEQFF.

The chain carries TRBV11-2 and TRBJ1-3; 8 nucleotides align to TRBD1. The junction had 9 bases not matched to a gene; V was cut back by 4 bases and J by 4 bases. CDR3 length: 16 amino acids. Germline V lookup: CDR1 SGHAT, CDR2 FQNNGV. In DNA, the CDR3 is TGTGCCAGCAGCTACGGGGCCGGGACAGGAGGAAACACCATATATTTT. Amino acid sequence: CASSYGAGTGGNTIYF.

The V gene is TRBV10-3, the J gene TRBJ2-5, with D tentatively TRBD2 (6 bases). Germline V gives CDR1 ENHRY, CDR2 SYGVKD. Trimming took 11 bases from V and 4 from J, leaving 14 bases between them. This CDR3 region has 12 residues. The chain's CDR3 is CAAGTSRETQYF. The CDR3 region has the DNA TGTGCCGCAGGCACTAGCCGAGAGACCCAGTACTTC.

V is TRBV10-3 and J is TRBJ1-3; 7 bases align to TRBD1. CDR3 length: 14 residues. From germline, CDR1 is ENHRY and CDR2 SYGVKD. V was clipped by 8 bases and J by 2 bases; unmatched bases: 6. The CDR3, as DNA: TGTGCCATCGGCCCAGGGACAGCTGGAAACACCATATATTTT. It codes for CAIGPGTAGNTIYF.

As concerns this clone: This same CDR3 is encoded by further DNA sequences in the sample. The chain uses TRBV20-1 and TRBJ2-1; maybe TRBD2 (5 bases). Per germline, CDR1 DFQATT and CDR2 SNEGSKA (reference sequence). CDR3 length equals 10 residues. V was trimmed by 5 bases and J by 9 bases, leaving 8 bases between them. The CDR3 nucleotides read TGCAGTGCTCGAGGGAGTGAGCAGTTCTTC. The encoded protein is CSARGSEQFF.

The V and J genes are TRBV29-1 and TRBJ1-1, with 8 bases fitting TRBD1. Trimming removed 7 bases from V and 3 bases from J; junction bases left unmatched: 10. The CDR3 runs 14 residues. In germline, CDR1 is SQVTM, CDR2 ANQGSEA. The CDR3: CSAWTGSQYTEAFF. CDR3 DNA: TGCAGCGCCTGGACAGGGTCTCAATACACTGAAGCTTTCTTT.

CDR3 in amino acids: CASSIPVLADTDTQYF. CDR3 sequence (DNA): TGTGCCAGTAGTATCCCGGTACTAGCGGACACAGATACGCAGTATTTT. V usage is TRBV19 and J usage is TRBJ2-3, with TRBD2 identical over 8 bases. The V gene end was trimmed by 3 bases and the J gene end by 2 bases; junction bases not matched to a gene: 7. Germline CDR1 and CDR2: LNHDA and SQIVND (reference sequence). The CDR3 length is 16 residues.

This clone was seen only once. The chain combines TRBV6-5 with TRBJ1-1; no reliable D call. V lost 0 bases to trimming and J lost 4 bases, with 9 bases between them. CDR3 length equals 14 residues. Germline CDR1 reads MNHEY; CDR2 reads SVGAGI. For the CDR3, the DNA is TGTGCCAGCAGTTACTCGACCCCGGGCACTGAAGCTTTCTTT. Its protein is CASSYSTPGTEAFF.

This chain joins TRBV28 and TRBJ1-3; 7 bases line up with TRBD1. J gave up 4 bases and V 2 bases, and 5 bases lay outside the gene matches. The germline V gene encodes CDR1 MDHEN and CDR2 SYDVKM. The CDR3 has 15 residues. As DNA, the CDR3 is TGTGCCAGCAGTTTACGGGACAGCTTCGGAAACACCATATATTTT. Encoded protein: CASSLRDSFGNTIYF.

The chain links TRBV5-1 to TRBJ1-1; D remains ambiguous. Trimming removed 0 bases at V and 4 bases at J, with 7 bases between. The CDR3 sequence is 13 residues long. The germline V gene has CDR1 SGHRS and CDR2 YFSETQ. The CDR3 loop is CASSLAVLTEAFF. The DNA for the CDR3 is TGCGCCAGCAGCTTGGCCGTTCTCACTGAAGCTTTCTTT.

The chain carries TRBV30 and TRBJ2-7; maybe TRBD2 (6 bases). The germline V gene encodes CDR1 GTSNPN and CDR2 SVGIG (reference sequence). CDR3 length equals 14 residues. The V end lost 2 bases, the J end lost 3 bases, and 14 bases lay between the germline ends. The CDR3 loop is CAWSHGTPVYEQYF. In nucleotides, the CDR3 is TGTGCCTGGAGTCACGGGACTCCGGTCTACGAGCAGTACTTC. The full variable domain, its missing parts supplied by reference TRBV30 and TRBJ2-7, is SQTIHQWPATLVQPVGSPLSLECTVEGTSNPNLYWYRQAAGRGLQLLFYSVGIGQISSEVPQNLSASRPQDRQFILSSKKLLLSDSGFYLCAWSHGTPVYEQYFGPGTRLTVT.

This rearrangement joins TRBV29-1 to TRBJ1-3; weak D call: TRBD1 (5 bases). V was trimmed by 4 bases and J by 2 bases, leaving 12 bases between them. The V gene's germline CDR1 is SQVTM and CDR2 ANQGSEA. CDR3 size: 14 residues. CDR3 sequence (DNA): TGCAGCGTTGGACAGCCGGACCCTGGAAACACCATATATTTT. Protein product: CSVGQPDPGNTIYF.

This clone has a single count. The chain joins TRBV9 to TRBJ2-3; a weak D match, TRBD2 (6 bases). V was clipped by 2 bases and J by 5 bases, with 15 bases between them. CDR1 SGDLS and CDR2 YYNGEE come from the germline V gene. This CDR3 contains 15 residues. CDR3 sequence reads: CASSVTPGGKDTQYF. CDR3 bases: TGTGCCAGCAGCGTGACTCCTGGCGGGAAAGATACGCAGTATTTT.

V usage is TRBV2 and J usage is TRBJ1-6; D perhaps matches TRBD1 (6 bases). The CDR3 length is 16 residues. V shed 0 bases and J shed 14 bases, with 20 bases lying between them. The germline V gene encodes CDR1 SNHLY and CDR2 FYNNEI. The CDR3 bases are TGTGCCAGCAGTGAAGCGTCGATTAAACAGGGAGCAGCCCTCCACTTT. Amino acid sequence: CASSEASIKQGAALHF. The complete variable domain, with remaining parts taken from reference TRBV2 and TRBJ1-6, reads EPEVTQTPSHQVTQMGQEVILRCVPISNHLYFYWYRQILGQKVEFLVSFYNNEISEKSEIFDDQFSVERPDGSNFTLKIRSTKLEDSAMYFCASSEASIKQGAALHFGNGTRLTVT.

The genes are TRBV6-4 and TRBJ2-3; perhaps TRBD2 as D (5 bases). Germline CDR1 is MRHNA and CDR2 is SNTAGT. V shed 6 bases and J shed 0 bases, with 10 bases lying between them. CDR3 length: 14 residues. CDR3 region: CASRKRHSTDTQYF. The CDR3 DNA reads TGTGCCAGCAGGAAGCGGCATAGCACAGATACGCAGTATTTT.

This chain links TRBV14 with TRBJ2-7, with D possibly matching TRBD2 (6 bases). CDR3 length: 15 amino acids. Looked up from germline, CDR1 is SGHDN and CDR2 is FVKESK. Trimming pared 0 bases from V and 2 bases from J, leaving 11 bases between. The CDR3 loop is CASSQDWRAAYEQYF. The CDR3 DNA follows: TGTGCCAGCAGCCAAGATTGGAGGGCCGCCTACGAGCAGTACTTC.